This T cell receptor (beta chain) was sequenced in a study of CD8 T cells in Susac syndrome. An amount of RNA that ranged from roughly 0.5 to 1 ug was reverse transcribed with random hexamers. TCRdb called the immunoSEQ multiplex PCR reads again in MiXCR, with one record for every CDR3 protein. The data hold approximately 170,000 distinct CDR3 sequences, with just over 90% observed a single time. The V gene end was trimmed by 5 bases and the J gene end by 1 base; junction bases not matched to a gene: 7. The CDR3 runs to 15 residues. The germline V gene encodes CDR1 LNHNV and CDR2 YYDKDF (reference sequence).

The V call is TRBV15, the J call TRBJ1-1, with 7 bases aligning to TRBD1. What was sequenced was CD4+ T cells from PBMCs. The receptor's source is a human donor in good health. In nucleotides, the CDR3 is TGTGCCACCAGCCTGCGTTACAGGGGGAACACTGAAGCTTTCTTT. Amino acid sequence: CATSLRYRGNTEAFF. The full variable domain, its missing parts supplied by reference TRBV15 and TRBJ1-1, is DAMVIQNPRYQVTQFGKPVTLSCSQTLNHNVMYWYQQKSSQAPKLLFHYYDKDFNNEADTPDNFQSRRPNTSFCFLDIRSPGLGDTAMYLCATSLRYRGNTEAFFGQGTRLTVV.